One sample yielded the 2 T cell receptor beta chains listed below, sequenced in a study of control samples from healthy donors and cancer patients. TCRdb's copy holds only in-frame clones and misses some; the assay was immunoSEQ multiplex PCR. Among approximately 79,000 clones, approximately 91% were seen once, and the ten largest hold about 7.1%. Sequencing input: blood. Every receptor here comes from a man in his fifties in good health.

The chain combines TRBV11-2 with TRBJ1-4; D might be TRBD1 (5 bases). V shed 1 base and J shed 7 bases, with 10 bases lying between them. This CDR3 region has 14 residues. The V gene's germline CDR1 is SGHAT and CDR2 FQNNGV. The DNA of the CDR3 is TGTGCCAGCAGCTTAGCCGGGGCGGGTGAAAAACTGTTTTTT. Its protein product is CASSLAGAGEKLFF.

The V gene is TRBV10-1, the J gene TRBJ2-3; unclear D gene. The CDR3 length is 13 residues. V was shortened by 3 bases and J by 3 bases, with 7 bases between the two germline ends. In germline, CDR1 is WNHNN, CDR2 SYGVQD (reference sequence). The CDR3 here is CASSDYGTDTQYF. The DNA for the CDR3 is TGCGCCAGCAGTGATTACGGGACAGATACGCAGTATTTT.